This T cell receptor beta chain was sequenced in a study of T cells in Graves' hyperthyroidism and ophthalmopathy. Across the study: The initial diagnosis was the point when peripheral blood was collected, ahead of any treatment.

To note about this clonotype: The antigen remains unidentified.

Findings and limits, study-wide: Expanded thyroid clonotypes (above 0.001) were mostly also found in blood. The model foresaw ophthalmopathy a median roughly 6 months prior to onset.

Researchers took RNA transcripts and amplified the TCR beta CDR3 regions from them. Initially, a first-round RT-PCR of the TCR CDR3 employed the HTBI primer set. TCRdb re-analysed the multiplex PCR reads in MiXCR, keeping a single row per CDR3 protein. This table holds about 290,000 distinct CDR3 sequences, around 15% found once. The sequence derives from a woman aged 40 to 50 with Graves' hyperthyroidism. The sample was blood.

CDR3 sequence reads: CASSLRGSSGSGTYEQYF. The CDR3 nucleotides read TGCGCCAGCAGCTTGAGAGGGTCGAGCGGGAGTGGTACCTACGAGCAGTACTTC. This chain uses TRBV5-1 with TRBJ2-7, with TRBD2 matching over 8 bases. V trimming: 1 base; J trimming: 2 bases; junction bases outside the gene matches: 14. Germline loops: CDR1 SGHRS, CDR2 YFSETQ. This CDR3 spans 18 amino acids.